This T cell receptor beta chain originates from a study of T cell responses to AZD1222 COVID-19 vaccine. Study context: Some second doses came at about 4 weeks and others at about 12 weeks; these were pooled.

Notes on this clone: Its cognate antigen is unknown.

Clones were sequenced by immunoSEQ multiplex PCR, and TCRdb holds only the in-frame ones, with some missing. The repertoire has over 110,000 clones, 75% to 95% of them found once; the top ten carry about 3%. Study-level points and caveats: Rises in breadth and depth of Spike-specific TCRs came after two AZD1222 doses. Only six people who got AZD1222 tested seropositive at baseline. Repertoires in all cases were sampled only once the peak T cell response had passed.

CDR3 length equals 14 residues. CDR1 MNHEY and CDR2 SVGAGI come from the germline V gene. V dropped 7 bases and J dropped 3; count of bases not matched to a gene: 6. The specimen comprised peripheral blood, sampled on day 0 of AZD1222 vaccination. The chain joins TRBV6-5 to TRBJ1-5; 7 positions agree with TRBD1. The receptor was isolated from an adult in good health. CDR3 loop: CASTPTGLNQPQHF. CDR3 coding DNA: TGTGCCAGCACCCCGACAGGGCTCAATCAGCCCCAGCATTTT.